These T cell receptor beta chains were read from a single sample in a study of blood T cell repertoires in COVID-19. Clones were sequenced by immunoSEQ multiplex PCR, and TCRdb holds only the in-frame ones, with some missing. The table has 200,000 or so clones, 85% seen once. The sample comprised peripheral blood. The receptors come from a man in his forties or fifties who had recovered from COVID-19. Both conserved end residues are part of each CDR3. A D gene is named only where the DNA matches it firmly. For some rows the clone size is stated as once, few or many, or as a class when expanded; others skip it.

D gene	V gene	J gene	clone size	CDR3 length	CDR3 protein	CDR3 DNA
-	TRBV5-8	TRBJ1-3	-	16	CASSHRAGSSGNTIYF	TGTGCCAGCAGCCACCGCGCAGGAAGCTCTGGAAACACCATATATTTT
-	TRBV19	TRBJ2-2	-	15	CASSNKGQRTGELFF	TGTGCCAGTAGTAATAAAGGACAGAGAACCGGGGAGCTGTTTTTT
TRBD2	TRBV10-2	TRBJ2-7	-	15	CASSESSGSRYEQYF	TGCGCCAGCAGTGAGTCGAGCGGGAGTAGGTACGAGCAGTACTTC
-	TRBV28	TRBJ1-6	-	14	CASSLRGYNSPLHF	TGTGCCAGCAGTTTACGAGGGTATAATTCACCCCTCCACTTT
TRBD2	TRBV28	TRBJ2-7	few	14	CASKAMGRAGEQYF	TGTGCCAGCAAGGCAATGGGGAGGGCCGGGGAGCAGTACTTC
TRBD2	TRBV27	TRBJ2-1	-	14	CASSRTSGNNEQFF	TGTGCCAGCAGTCGGACTAGCGGGAACAATGAGCAGTTCTTC
-	TRBV28	TRBJ1-3	few	15	CASSVGASSGNTIYF	TGTGCCAGCAGTGTAGGGGCGTCCTCTGGAAACACCATATATTTT
-	TRBV6-6	TRBJ1-2	-	15	CASSAQESPNYGYTF	TGTGCCAGCAGTGCACAGGAATCCCCTAACTATGGCTACACCTTC
-	TRBV10-2	TRBJ2-1	-	13	CASSGGSSAEQFF	TGCGCCAGCAGTGGTGGGAGTAGTGCTGAGCAGTTCTTC
TRBD1	TRBV28	TRBJ1-2	-	17	CASRGTGTGMVTGGYTF	TGTGCCAGCAGGGGGACCGGGACAGGGATGGTTACGGGCGGCTACACCTTC
-	TRBV3-1/TRBV3-2	TRBJ1-2	-	13	CASSQAARGGYTF	TGTGCCAGCAGCCAAGCCGCTCGGGGGGGCTACACCTTC
-	TRBV7-2	TRBJ2-5	-	14	CASSLAGLLGTQYF	TGTGCCAGCAGCTTGGCGGGACTCCTAGGAACCCAGTACTTC
TRBD2	TRBV11-2	TRBJ2-7	-	15	CASSLPGGATYEQYF	TGTGCCAGCAGCCTCCCCGGGGGGGCTACCTACGAGCAGTACTTC
-	TRBV5-1	TRBJ1-3	few	13	CASSLGGGNTIYF	TGCGCCAGCAGCTTGGGAGGTGGAAACACCATATATTTT
-	TRBV15	TRBJ1-3	-	16	CATSRERENSGNTIYF	TGTGCCACCAGCAGAGAGAGAGAGAACTCTGGAAACACCATATATTTT
TRBD1	TRBV19	TRBJ2-7	-	15	CASSRYGTGSTKQYF	TGTGCCAGTAGTAGGTATGGGACAGGGTCTACGAAGCAGTACTTC
-	TRBV19	TRBJ1-2	once	13	CASRPVEAGGYTF	TGTGCCAGTAGGCCTGTAGAGGCGGGGGGCTACACCTTC
-	TRBV5-1	TRBJ1-1	-	14	CASQGGAANTEAFF	TGCGCCAGCCAAGGAGGGGCAGCGAACACTGAAGCTTTCTTT
-	TRBV5-1	TRBJ2-3	-	16	CASTASGTPSTDTQYF	TGCGCCAGCACCGCTTCCGGGACTCCGTCCACAGATACGCAGTATTTT
TRBD1	TRBV15	TRBJ2-7	few	16	CATSRRTGGSSYEQYF	TGTGCCACCAGCAGAAGAACAGGGGGTAGCTCCTACGAGCAGTACTTC
TRBD1	TRBV7-2	TRBJ2-1	-	16	CASSPLTGGDRNEQFF	TGTGCCAGCAGCCCACTGACAGGGGGAGATAGGAATGAGCAGTTCTTC
-	TRBV6-5	TRBJ1-1	-	13	CASNPRGYTEAFF	TGTGCCAGCAATCCAAGGGGGTACACTGAAGCTTTCTTT
-	TRBV9	TRBJ2-3	-	14	CASSVEAITDTQYF	TGTGCCAGCAGCGTCGAAGCTATCACAGATACGCAGTATTTT
TRBD2	TRBV5-4	TRBJ2-1	-	16	CASRTLGREGGNEQFF	TGTGCCAGCAGAACCTTAGGGCGGGAGGGTGGCAATGAGCAGTTCTTC
TRBD1	TRBV7-9	TRBJ2-7	-	12	CASSWDRAEQYF	TGTGCCAGCAGCTGGGACAGGGCCGAGCAGTACTTC
-	TRBV19	TRBJ2-1	-	12	CASSGPRVRQFF	TGTGCCAGTAGTGGCCCGAGGGTTAGGCAGTTCTTC
TRBD1	TRBV28	TRBJ1-5	-	16	CASSLSGGIGNQPQHF	TGTGCCAGCAGTTTATCAGGGGGCATTGGCAATCAGCCCCAGCATTTT
TRBD1	TRBV27	TRBJ1-2	-	18	CASSSLVDRGGSNYGYTF	TGTGCCAGCAGTTCCCTGGTAGACAGGGGAGGGTCTAACTATGGCTACACCTTC
TRBD2	TRBV6-6	TRBJ2-3	-	18	CASSPRGGERRGTDTQYF	TGTGCCAGCAGTCCCCGGGGGGGGGAGCGTAGGGGAACAGATACGCAGTATTTT
TRBD1	TRBV30	TRBJ1-2	few	16	CAFHRDRGTRRYGYTF	TGTGCCTTCCACCGGGACAGGGGGACAAGACGCTATGGCTACACCTTC
-	TRBV4-1	TRBJ1-1	-	17	CASSQDQGRRMNTEAFF	TGCGCCAGCAGCCAAGACCAGGGAAGGCGTATGAACACTGAAGCTTTCTTT
TRBD2	TRBV9	TRBJ2-1	-	15	CASSPRTSGTNEQFF	TGTGCCAGCAGCCCACGGACTAGCGGGACCAATGAGCAGTTCTTC
-	TRBV28	TRBJ2-7	-	15	CASSERPGRSGEQYF	TGTGCCAGCAGTGAAAGGCCGGGCCGGTCGGGGGAGCAGTACTTC
TRBD2	TRBV11-2	TRBJ2-3	once	18	CASSLDGSSGTSTDTQYF	TGTGCCAGCAGCTTAGATGGGTCTAGCGGCACTAGCACAGATACGCAGTATTTT
TRBD1	TRBV5-1	TRBJ2-5	-	17	CASSLDPPGGVQETQYF	TGCGCCAGCAGCTTGGATCCTCCAGGGGGCGTTCAAGAGACCCAGTACTTC
-	TRBV6-5	TRBJ1-2	-	14	CASTPSGYGYGYTF	TGTGCCAGCACCCCCTCGGGTTATGGCTATGGCTACACCTTC
-	TRBV25-1	TRBJ2-7	-	15	CASSDASAAVYEQYF	TGTGCCAGCAGTGACGCGTCAGCCGCGGTCTACGAGCAGTACTTC
-	TRBV28	TRBJ1-1	-	14	CASRVAGLNTEAFF	TGTGCCAGCAGGGTAGCGGGGTTGAACACTGAAGCTTTCTTT
-	TRBV28	TRBJ1-1	-	14	CASSPHRINTEAFF	TGTGCCAGCAGTCCCCACAGGATTAACACTGAAGCTTTCTTT
-	TRBV27	TRBJ2-3	-	14	CASSFYSSTDTQYF	TGTGCCAGCAGTTTTTACAGCAGCACAGATACGCAGTATTTT
TRBD2	TRBV19	TRBJ2-7	-	15	CASSPVASGMYEQYF	TGTGCCAGTAGCCCCGTGGCTAGCGGGATGTACGAGCAGTACTTC
TRBD1	TRBV28	TRBJ2-7	many	12	CASRTLTGEQYF	TGTGCCAGCAGAACCCTGACAGGGGAGCAGTACTTC
TRBD2	TRBV7-2	TRBJ2-7	-	15	CASSSAAGFSYEQYF	TGTGCCAGCAGCTCCGCAGCGGGGTTTTCCTACGAGCAGTACTTC
TRBD2	TRBV19	TRBJ2-2	-	17	CASSIRSSGRATGELFF	TGTGCCAGTAGTATCAGGTCTAGCGGGAGGGCCACCGGGGAGCTGTTTTTT
-	TRBV5-1	TRBJ2-3	once	17	CASSHAASLPSTDTQYF	TGCGCCAGCAGCCACGCTGCTAGTTTACCTAGCACAGATACGCAGTATTTT
-	TRBV6-1	TRBJ2-1	-	15	CASSEQLAPHNEQFF	TGTGCCAGCAGTGAACAGCTAGCGCCTCACAATGAGCAGTTCTTC
TRBD2	TRBV4-1	TRBJ2-5	-	19	CASSQSLGTSGSRVETQYF	TGCGCCAGCAGCCAGAGCCTCGGGACTAGCGGGAGTAGGGTTGAGACCCAGTACTTC
-	TRBV9	TRBJ2-1	-	15	CASSPPSGTGDEQFF	TGTGCCAGCAGCCCCCCCAGTGGGACTGGAGATGAGCAGTTCTTC
TRBD2	TRBV7-6	TRBJ2-2	-	16	CASSLESSGRPGELFF	TGTGCCAGCAGCTTAGAGAGTAGCGGGAGGCCCGGGGAGCTGTTTTTT
TRBD1	TRBV18	TRBJ1-1	-	14	CASSRGQTNTEAFF	TGTGCCAGCTCACGGGGACAGACGAACACTGAAGCTTTCTTT
TRBD1	TRBV28	TRBJ2-7	-	15	CASSPGTGGSAEQYF	TGTGCCAGCAGCCCCGGGACAGGGGGCTCCGCCGAGCAGTACTTC
-	TRBV7-8	TRBJ1-4	-	16	CASSLNQGQAGEKLFF	TGTGCCAGCAGCTTAAATCAGGGGCAGGCCGGCGAAAAACTGTTTTTT
-	TRBV12-1	TRBJ1-1	-	19	CASSFGYGRGHLIGTEAFF	TGTGCCAGCAGCTTTGGTTATGGCAGGGGGCATTTAATAGGCACTGAAGCTTTCTTT
-	TRBV27	TRBJ2-6	-	15	CASSFKGSGANVLTF	TGTGCCAGCAGTTTTAAGGGGTCTGGGGCCAACGTCCTGACTTTC
-	TRBV28	TRBJ1-2	-	12	CASRQGLRGYTF	TGTGCCAGCAGACAGGGCCTGAGGGGCTACACCTTC
TRBD1	TRBV7-2	TRBJ1-4	-	15	CASSSGQVNNEKLFF	TGTGCCAGCAGCTCAGGACAGGTTAATAATGAAAAACTGTTTTTT
TRBD1	TRBV18	TRBJ2-7	-	16	CASSPYGQGAGYEQYF	TGTGCCAGCTCACCCTACGGACAGGGGGCAGGATACGAGCAGTACTTC
TRBD1	TRBV18	TRBJ2-1	-	15	CASSPSGGTYNEQFF	TGTGCCAGCTCACCATCAGGGGGCACATACAATGAGCAGTTCTTC
-	TRBV27	TRBJ2-6	-	16	CASSFSRFSGANVLTF	TGTGCCAGCAGTTTCTCCAGATTCTCTGGGGCCAACGTCCTGACTTTC